The 26 T cell receptor beta chains given below trace back to one sample, sequenced in a study of OX40 agonist ivuxolimab in advanced cancers. Using immunoSEQ multiplex PCR, the repertoire was profiled, and TCRdb retains in-frame clones only, with some absent. The sample yields tens of thousands of clones, approximately 80% seen once. The material was CD4+ or CD8+ T cells sorted from blood, obtained in a trial of the OX40 agonist ivuxolimab. These receptors all stem from an adult with an advanced solid tumor such as melanoma, head and neck, liver or kidney cancer.

The chain joins TRBV14 to TRBJ2-2, with D tentatively TRBD1 (6 bases). Trimming pared 4 bases from V and 7 bases from J, leaving 16 bases between. In germline, CDR1 is SGHDN, CDR2 FVKESK. CDR3 length: 15 residues. CDR3 amino acids: CASSPRAGANGELFF. The CDR3 nucleotides read TGTGCCAGCAGCCCTCGGGCAGGGGCTAACGGGGAGCTGTTTTTT. Full variable domain (rest looked up from reference TRBV14 and TRBJ2-2): EAGVTQFPSHSVIEKGQTVTLRCDPISGHDNLYWYRRVMGKEIKFLLHFVKESKQDESGMPNNRFLAERTGGTYSTLKVQPAELEDSGVYFCASSPRAGANGELFFGEGSRLTVL.

The chain joins TRBV19 to TRBJ2-1, with unresolved D. CDR3 length equals 16 residues. The germline V gene has CDR1 LNHDA and CDR2 SQIVND (reference sequence). V lost 5 bases, J lost 2 bases, and 16 bases lay in between. The CDR3 sequence is CASSVRAGNPYNEQFF. In nucleotides, the CDR3 is TGTGCCAGTAGTGTCAGAGCAGGTAATCCCTACAATGAGCAGTTCTTC.

This chain uses TRBV30 with TRBJ2-5, with 7 bases that match TRBD2. With V trimmed by 0 bases and J by 6 bases, 7 bases remained unmatched. The CDR3 runs to 14 residues. Germline CDR1 GTSNPN, CDR2 SVGIG (reference sequence). CDR3: CAWSVRGGGQTQYF. The CDR3 DNA reads TGTGCCTGGAGTGTACGAGGCGGGGGTCAGACCCAGTACTTC.

The V call is TRBV11-2, the J call TRBJ2-1; TRBD1 aligns across 10 bases. Germline CDR1 SGHAT, CDR2 FQNNGV. V was clipped by 1 base and J by 7 bases; unmatched bases: 1. CDR3 length equals 14 residues. The CDR3 coding sequence is TGTGCCAGCAGCTTAGGGACAGGGGGTAATGAGCAGTTCTTC. It yields the protein CASSLGTGGNEQFF.

The rearrangement joins TRBV7-2 to TRBJ2-1; maybe TRBD2 (5 bases). Between the trimmed V and J ends, which lost 1 base and 4 bases, there was a span of 8 bases. The CDR3 is 14 residues long. Germline-derived CDR1 and CDR2 are SGHTA and FQGNSA. CDR3 DNA sequence: TGTGCCAGCAGCTTAGAGCGGTGGTACAATGAGCAGTTCTTC. Encoded protein: CASSLERWYNEQFF.

This chain uses TRBV19 with TRBJ1-1; 7 positions match TRBD1. The germline CDR1 and CDR2 sequences are LNHDA and SQIVND (reference sequence). J lost 1 base, V lost 6 bases, and 11 bases had no gene match. The length of the CDR3 is 16 residues. The CDR3 spells CASRRGQIGANTEAFF. CDR3 coding DNA: TGTGCCAGTAGAAGGGGGCAGATAGGGGCGAACACTGAAGCTTTCTTT.

The chain has TRBV28 and TRBJ1-5; the D is unclear. V was shortened by 3 bases and J by 5 bases, with 11 bases between the two germline ends. In germline, CDR1 is MDHEN, CDR2 SYDVKM. This CDR3 has 14 residues. CDR3 bases: TGTGCCAGCAGTTTGTTTGGGAGCGATCAGCCCCAGCATTTT. Encoded protein: CASSLFGSDQPQHF.

The gene calls are TRBV9 and TRBJ1-4; 7 bases agree with TRBD1. V trimming: 0 bases; J trimming: 8 bases; junction bases outside the gene matches: 4. The V gene's germline CDR1 is SGDLS and CDR2 YYNGEE. The CDR3 has 14 residues. CDR3 in DNA: TGTGCCAGCAGCGTAGGACAGGGAGGGGAAAAACTGTTTTTT. It is translated as CASSVGQGGEKLFF.

The CDR3 region is CASIPAGGSQETQYF. The CDR3 nucleotides read TGTGCCAGCATCCCCGCGGGGGGCTCCCAAGAGACCCAGTACTTC. V usage is TRBV6-1 and J usage is TRBJ2-5, with 8 bases matching TRBD2. CDR3 length: 15 residues. CDR1 and CDR2 from the germline V gene are MNHNS and SASEGT. The ends lost 7 bases at V and 1 base at J; junction bases unmatched: 8.

This chain connects TRBV5-6 to TRBJ2-2; TRBD1 matches 8 bases. CDR3 length: 16 amino acids. The V gene's germline CDR1 is SGHDT and CDR2 YYEEEE. Trimming cost V 1 base and J 5 bases; bases outside gene matches: 7. Written as DNA, the CDR3 is TGTGCCAGCAGCTTGCGGCGGACAGGGATGACCGGGGAGCTGTTTTTT. This gives the protein CASSLRRTGMTGELFF.

V usage is TRBV7-9 and J usage is TRBJ2-1; TRBD1 matches 7 bases. The V and J ends lost 3 bases and 8 bases, in that order; junction bases with no gene match: 4. CDR3 length equals 13 residues. The germline gives CDR1 SEHNR, CDR2 FQNEAQ (reference sequence). CDR3 in DNA: TGTGCCAGCAGCTTCAGACAGGGTGATGAGCAGTTCTTC. This sequence encodes CASSFRQGDEQFF.

The rearrangement joins TRBV7-3 to TRBJ2-1, with 15 nucleotides matching TRBD2. Trimming cost V 5 bases and J 0 bases; bases outside gene matches: 8. From germline, CDR1 is SGHTA and CDR2 FQGTGA. The CDR3 has 19 residues. The CDR3 DNA reads as TGTGCCAGCAGCGGAATAGGACTAGCGGGGGGGAGCTCCTACAATGAGCAGTTCTTC. Protein product: CASSGIGLAGGSSYNEQFF.

The chain recombines TRBV7-7 with TRBJ2-5; the D gene is possibly TRBD2 (7 bases). The CDR3 is 12 residues long. Germline CDR1 reads SSHAT; CDR2 reads FNYEAQ (reference sequence). With 11 bases removed from V and 5 bases from J, the gap between germline ends came to 15 bases. The CDR3, as DNA: TGTGCCCTGGGGGGGGGCCGGGAGACCCAGTACTTC. Translating gives CALGGGRETQYF. The full variable domain, completed using reference TRBV7-7 and TRBJ2-5, is GAGVSQSPRYKVTKRGQDVTLRCDPISSHATLYWYQQALGQGPEFLTYFNYEAQPDKSGLPSDRFSAERPEGSISTLTIQRTEQRDSAMYRCALGGGRETQYFGPGTRLLVL.

In its sample, this clone was seen once. The V gene is TRBV7-3, the J gene TRBJ2-3; D is unresolved. This CDR3 contains 12 residues. CDR1 SGHTA and CDR2 FQGTGA come from the germline V gene. Trimming pared 4 bases from V and 4 bases from J, leaving 6 bases between. CDR3: CASSSVADTQYF. DNA for the CDR3: TGTGCCAGCAGCTCAGTGGCAGATACGCAGTATTTT.

V usage is TRBV10-3 and J usage is TRBJ2-3; either TRBD1 or TRBD2 may fit D (5 bases each). V lost 9 bases to trimming and J lost 1 base, with 14 bases between them. Germline V gene data show CDR1 as ENHRY and CDR2 as SYGVKD. There are 14 residues in the CDR3. The CDR3 coding sequence is TGTGCCATGAGACGGGACGGAGGCACAGATACGCAGTATTTT. Translating it yields CAMRRDGGTDTQYF.

This chain connects TRBV18 to TRBJ2-2; D call uncertain. V was trimmed by 0 bases and J by 4 bases, leaving 9 bases between them. Germline loops: CDR1 KGHSH, CDR2 LQKENI. The CDR3 sequence is 15 residues long. CDR3 bases: TGTGCCAGCTCACCACCGGTCCAGAGCACCGGGGAGCTGTTTTTT. Translated: CASSPPVQSTGELFF.

The chain is built from TRBV7-2 and TRBJ2-7; no clear D gene. The CDR3 sequence is 13 residues long. Germline assignment: CDR1 SGHTA and CDR2 FQGNSA. Between the trimmed V and J ends, which lost 4 bases and 6 bases, there was a span of 13 bases. The CDR3 nucleotides read TGTGCCAGCAGCTCCCCCCAGACCCTCGAGCAGTACTTC. It is translated as CASSSPQTLEQYF.

Only a few counts were recorded for this clone. The gene calls are TRBV19 and TRBJ2-5, with D unresolved. Germline values: CDR1 LNHDA, CDR2 SQIVND (reference sequence). Trimming removed 5 bases from V and 7 bases from J, with 17 bases in between. This CDR3 is built from 14 residues. As DNA, the CDR3 is TGTGCCAGTAGTTCAGAAAAACCAGCGAGGACCCAGTACTTC. This codes for CASSSEKPARTQYF.

This rearrangement joins TRBV6-1 to TRBJ2-7; no clear D. V was trimmed by 2 bases and J by 2 bases, leaving 13 bases between them. Looked up from germline, CDR1 is MNHNS and CDR2 is SASEGT. There are 15 residues in the CDR3. The CDR3 protein is CASSESPRQAYEQYF. DNA for the CDR3: TGTGCCAGCAGTGAATCACCCCGGCAGGCCTACGAGCAGTACTTC.

The V gene is TRBV6-1, the J gene TRBJ1-5; TRBD1 might be the D (6 bases). V was cut by 2 bases and J by 4 bases, with 9 bases left in between. The CDR3 length is 14 residues. CDR1 and CDR2 from the germline V gene are MNHNS and SASEGT. The CDR3, as DNA: TGTGCCAGCAGTGAACAGGGGCAGAATCAGCCCCAGCATTTT. Translating gives CASSEQGQNQPQHF.

The V gene is TRBV5-4, the J gene TRBJ2-7, with D uncertain. Deletions cut 5 bases from V and 0 bases from J, with 15 bases between. The CDR3 consists of 15 residues. CDR1 and CDR2 (germline): SGHNT, YYREEE (reference sequence). The CDR3 nucleotides are TGTGCCAGCAGTCTTAAGGGTGTTAGCTCCTACGAGCAGTACTTC. It codes for CASSLKGVSSYEQYF.

The chain is built from TRBV7-9 and TRBJ1-4; weak D call: TRBD1 (6 bases). This CDR3 has 16 amino acids. The germline CDR1 and CDR2 sequences are SEHNR and FQNEAQ (reference sequence). V gave up 2 bases and J gave up 7 bases, with 17 bases separating them. This CDR3 reads CASSLFHQGFGEKLFF. CDR3 DNA: TGTGCCAGCAGCTTATTCCATCAGGGGTTCGGTGAAAAACTGTTTTTT. Supplemented by reference TRBV7-9 and TRBJ1-4, the full variable domain reads DTGVSQNPRHKITKRGQNVTFRCDPISEHNRLYWYRQTLGQGPEFLTYFQNEAQLEKSRLLSDRFSAERPKGSFSTLEIQRTEQGDSAMYLCASSLFHQGFGEKLFFGSGTQLSVL.

V usage is TRBV7-9 and J usage is TRBJ1-1; D might be TRBD1 (6 bases). The CDR3 totals 14 residues. Germline-derived CDR1 and CDR2 are SEHNR and FQNEAQ (reference sequence). The ends were cut back, 7 bases at V and 1 base at J, with 13 bases in the middle. The CDR3 DNA sequence: TGTGCCAGCACCCCTGAGGGGGAGAACACTGAAGCTTTCTTT. This translates into CASTPEGENTEAFF.

This clone was observed a single time. This chain uses TRBV5-6 with TRBJ2-3; D is undetermined. This CDR3 comprises 17 residues. Deletions cut 4 bases from V and 1 base from J, with 19 bases between. Germline V CDR1 and CDR2: SGHDT, YYEEEE. The CDR3 nucleotides read TGTGCCAGCAGCAAGAGTAGGGCAGACCGAGGCACAGATACGCAGTATTTT. Amino acid sequence: CASSKSRADRGTDTQYF.

The chain combines TRBV5-1 with TRBJ1-4; the match to TRBD1 covers 8 bases. CDR1 is SGHRS, CDR2 YFSETQ, per germline. The J segment lost 8 bases and the V segment lost 4 bases, leaving 10 bases of the junction unmatched. The CDR3 covers 15 residues. The CDR3 DNA follows: TGCGCCAGCAGCCGAGCCGGACAGGGAAGGGAAAAACTGTTTTTT. This codes for CASSRAGQGREKLFF.

The chain carries TRBV6-5 and TRBJ1-3, with D uncertain. Per germline, CDR1 MNHEY and CDR2 SVGAGI. CDR3 length equals 13 residues. V was trimmed by 6 bases and J by 4 bases, leaving 10 bases between them. This chain's CDR3 is CASSPFRGNTIYF. In nucleotides, the CDR3 is TGTGCCAGCAGCCCTTTCAGGGGAAACACCATATATTTT.